Following are 11 T cell receptor beta chains from one sample sequenced in a study of blood T cell repertoires in COVID-19. Sequencing was performed with immunoSEQ multiplex PCR; in TCRdb, only in-frame clones are kept and a portion is missing. Here the sample spans about 140,000 clones, approximately 90% being singletons. Sequences were obtained from PBMCs or T cells enriched from blood (not recorded which). All receptors derive from a man aged 45-65 years who had recovered from COVID-19.

V gene TRBV6-6 combines with J gene TRBJ2-7; D gene unclear. Trimming pared 5 bases from V and 0 bases from J, leaving 11 bases between. Germline CDR1 is MNHNY and CDR2 is SVGAGI (reference sequence). The length of the CDR3 is 14 residues. The CDR3 spells CASSHLSGSYEQYV. The CDR3, as DNA: TGTGCCAGCAGTCACCTATCGGGCTCCTACGAGCAGTACGTC.

The rearrangement joins TRBV24-1 to TRBJ2-5; 10 positions agree with TRBD1. Germline V gene sequence: CDR1 KGHDR, CDR2 SFDVKD. CDR3 length: 18 amino acids. With 3 bases clipped from V and 5 bases from J, the junction kept 14 bases outside the gene matches. Here the CDR3 reads CATSDNLAGTGVSETQYF. The CDR3 DNA sequence: TGTGCCACCAGTGATAATTTAGCCGGGACAGGGGTGAGTGAGACCCAGTACTTC.

The rearrangement uses TRBV19 and TRBJ1-5, with 10 bases lining up with TRBD1. The trim removed 6 bases at V and 4 bases at J, leaving 9 bases unmatched. The CDR3 is 16 residues long. Germline CDR1 is LNHDA and CDR2 is SQIVND (reference sequence). The DNA of the CDR3 is TGTGCCAGTAGGAAACGGGACAGGGGTTCAAATCAGCCCCAGCATTTT. Amino acids: CASRKRDRGSNQPQHF.

This clone occurred once. This chain joins TRBV7-2 and TRBJ2-7; 11 positions match TRBD1. Germline V gives CDR1 SGHTA, CDR2 FQGNSA. J was trimmed by 5 bases and V by 1 base; bases with no gene match: 7. CDR3 length: 16 residues. Written as DNA, the CDR3 is TGTGCCAGCAGCTTAGGGCTGGGACAGGGGGGCGACGAGCAGTACGTC. Residues: CASSLGLGQGGDEQYV.

Concerning this clone itself: This sample includes further DNA sequences coding for the same CDR3. The chain joins TRBV3-1 (or the pseudogene TRBV3-2) to TRBJ2-3; TRBD2 aligns across 7 bases. The CDR3 length is 15 residues. The V gene's germline CDR1 is LGHDT and CDR2 YNNKEL (reference sequence). With 4 bases clipped from V and 3 bases from J, the junction kept 7 bases outside the gene matches. CDR3 region: CASSPSGRGTDTQYF. DNA of the CDR3: TGTGCCAGCAGCCCATCCGGGCGGGGGACAGATACGCAGTATTTT.

This rearrangement joins TRBV7-2 to TRBJ1-1; D is perhaps TRBD1 (6 bases). Trimming shortened V by 5 bases and J by 2 bases, and 15 bases separated the two germline ends. The CDR3 spans 15 residues. The germline V gene encodes CDR1 SGHTA and CDR2 FQGNSA. CDR3 sequence reads: CASSPRTGSNTEAFF. The CDR3, as DNA: TGTGCCAGCAGCCCCAGAACAGGGTCCAACACTGAAGCTTTCTTT.

This clone was counted once. The chain recombines TRBV28 with TRBJ1-3, with D tentatively TRBD1 (5 bases). Trimming took off 6 bases at V and 0 bases at J, with 15 bases between the two ends. The CDR3 sequence is 16 residues long. Per the germline V gene, CDR1 is MDHEN and CDR2 is SYDVKM. The CDR3 DNA is TGTGCCAGCAGCTCCGCAGGGCCTCCCTCTGGAAACACCATATATTTT. Residues: CASSSAGPPSGNTIYF.

The rearrangement uses TRBV5-5 and TRBJ2-3; the match to TRBD2 covers 12 bases. This CDR3 contains 16 residues. The junction had 8 bases not matched to a gene; V was cut back by 4 bases and J by 5 bases. Germline CDR1 reads SGHKS; CDR2 reads YYEKEE (reference sequence). The CDR3: CASSPLTSGRIDTQYF. The CDR3 bases are TGTGCCAGCAGCCCACTGACTAGCGGGAGAATAGATACGCAGTATTTT.

The CDR3 protein is CASSQHTGSVFTLHF. In DNA form, the CDR3 reads TGCGCCAGCAGCCAACATACAGGGTCGGTCTTTACCCTCCACTTT. The chain recombines TRBV5-1 with TRBJ1-6, with D possibly being TRBD1 (6 bases). The CDR3 has 15 residues. Germline V CDR1 and CDR2: SGHRS, YFSETQ. Between the trimmed V and J ends, which lost 4 bases and 14 bases, there was a span of 22 bases.

V is TRBV5-1 and J is TRBJ2-2, with D uncertain. The V end lost 1 base, the J end lost 0 bases, and 10 bases lay between the germline ends. Germline CDR1 SGHRS, CDR2 YFSETQ. The length of the CDR3 is 16 residues. The CDR3 nucleotides read TGCGCCAGCAGCTTGATGGCTGTCGCGAACACCGGGGAGCTGTTTTTT. This sequence encodes CASSLMAVANTGELFF. Together with reference TRBV5-1 and TRBJ2-2, the CDR3 gives the full variable domain: KAGVTQTPRYLIKTRGQQVTLSCSPISGHRSVSWYQQTPGQGLQFLFEYFSETQRNKGNFPGRFSGRQFSNSRSEMNVSTLELGDSALYLCASSLMAVANTGELFFGEGSRLTVL.

J is TRBJ2-2 and V is TRBV28; perhaps TRBD1 as D (5 bases). The CDR3 runs to 13 residues. Between the trimmed V and J ends, which lost 10 bases and 0 bases, there was a span of 9 bases. CDR1 and CDR2 (germline): MDHEN, SYDVKM. The CDR3 protein is CATRQPNTGELFF. The DNA for the CDR3 is TGTGCCACCAGACAGCCGAACACCGGGGAGCTGTTTTTT.